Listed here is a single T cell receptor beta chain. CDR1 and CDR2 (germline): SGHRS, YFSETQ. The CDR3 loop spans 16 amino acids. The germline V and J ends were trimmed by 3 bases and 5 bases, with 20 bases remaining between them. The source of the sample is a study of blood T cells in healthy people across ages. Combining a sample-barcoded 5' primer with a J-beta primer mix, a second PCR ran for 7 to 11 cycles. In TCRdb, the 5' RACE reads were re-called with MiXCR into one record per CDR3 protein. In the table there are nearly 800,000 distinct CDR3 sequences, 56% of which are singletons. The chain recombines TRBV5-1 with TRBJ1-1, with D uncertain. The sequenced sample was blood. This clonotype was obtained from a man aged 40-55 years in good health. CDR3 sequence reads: CASSWAVGRGRTEAFF. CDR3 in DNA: TGCGCCAGCAGCTGGGCCGTTGGACGGGGTCGAACTGAAGCTTTCTTT.